This is a list of T cell receptor beta chains from one sample in a study of graft-versus-host responses after intestinal transplantation. These receptors' targets are unknown. Assay used: immunoSEQ multiplex PCR; TCRdb lists only in-frame clones, some missing. The repertoire consists of about 100,000 clones, with 90% to 95% occurring once and the leading ten covering roughly 0.2%. The sample in question was unstimulated CD4+ T cells sorted from spleen or lymph node cells, obtained before transplant. These TCRs come from a human donor who was the organ donor for an intestinal transplant. CDR3s include the opening cysteine and the closing phenylalanine or tryptophan. D genes are given only for firm matches. Clone size is stated in some rows and not others, as once, few, many or a class when expanded.

clone_size | j_call | d_call | v_call | cdr3_aa | cdr3_nt
- | TRBJ1-2 | TRBD1 | TRBV11-2 | CASSLLPGQGLYGYTF | TGTGCCAGCAGCCTCCTACCGGGACAGGGACTCTATGGCTACACCTTC
once | TRBJ2-7 | TRBD1 | TRBV5-1 | CASSSLRTGSYEQYF | TGCGCCAGCAGCTCCCTCAGGACAGGTTCCTACGAGCAGTACTTC
once | TRBJ2-7 | - | TRBV5-8 | CASSLRVYEQYF | TGTGCCAGCAGCTTGCGGGTCTACGAGCAGTACTTC
- | TRBJ1-5 | - | TRBV4-1 | CASSQEGHPLNQPQHF | TGCGCCAGCAGCCAAGAGGGACATCCTCTCAATCAGCCCCAGCATTTT
- | TRBJ1-2 | - | TRBV4-2 | CASSRRQADGYTF | TGTGCCAGCAGCCGAAGACAAGCAGATGGCTACACCTTC
- | TRBJ2-7 | TRBD2 | TRBV7-2 | CASSSPWGRAHEQYF | TGTGCCAGCAGCTCACCCTGGGGGAGGGCCCACGAGCAGTACTTC
- | TRBJ2-3 | TRBD1 | TRBV4-3 | CASSRGPGQGTDTQYF | TGCGCCAGCAGCCGCGGACCGGGACAGGGCACAGATACGCAGTATTTT
- | TRBJ1-3 | - | TRBV15 | CATSGDTGNTIYF | TGTGCCACCAGCGGGGACACTGGAAATACCATATATTTT
- | TRBJ2-1 | TRBD2 | TRBV27 | CASRALAGGPDNEQFF | TGTGCCAGCAGGGCTCTAGCGGGGGGGCCGGACAATGAGCAGTTCTTC
- | TRBJ1-2 | - | TRBV7-9 | CASSFPGLYGYTF | TGTGCCAGCAGCTTCCCAGGGCTCTATGGCTACACCTTC
once | TRBJ2-5 | TRBD1 | TRBV5-6 | CASSLAQGVVETQYF | TGTGCCAGCAGCTTGGCCCAGGGGGTGGTGGAGACCCAGTACTTC
- | TRBJ1-2 | TRBD1 | TRBV5-4 | CASSLIGGGGYGYTF | TGTGCCAGCAGCTTGATAGGGGGCGGTGGCTATGGCTACACCTTC
- | TRBJ2-6 | TRBD2 | TRBV4-2 | CASSQDPGGRFSGANVLTF | TGTGCCAGCAGCCAAGATCCGGGGGGGAGGTTCTCTGGGGCCAACGTCCTGACTTTC
- | TRBJ1-6 | TRBD1 | TRBV7-8 | CASSWDRGSYNSPLHF | TGTGCCAGCAGCTGGGACAGGGGTTCCTATAATTCACCCCTCCACTTT
- | TRBJ2-1 | TRBD2 | TRBV2 | CASSALAGGFNEQFF | TGTGCCAGCAGTGCACTAGCGGGGGGTTTCAATGAGCAGTTCTTC
once | TRBJ2-6 | TRBD2 | TRBV7-9 | CASSLASAGIFGANVLTF | TGTGCCAGCAGCTTAGCATCAGCGGGGATTTTTGGGGCCAACGTCCTGACTTTC
- | TRBJ2-3 | TRBD2 | TRBV6-5 | CASSSRGSTDTQYF | TGTGCCAGCAGCTCGCGGGGGAGTACAGATACGCAGTATTTT
once | TRBJ1-2 | - | TRBV5-6 | CASSSIERVYGYTF | TGTGCCAGCAGCTCGATTGAAAGAGTCTATGGCTACACCTTC
- | TRBJ1-2 | - | TRBV10-3 | CAIRSGPGEGYTF | TGTGCCATCAGATCCGGCCCCGGGGAGGGCTACACCTTC
- | TRBJ2-1 | TRBD2 | TRBV7-3 | CASSLTARGVDEQFF | TGTGCCAGCAGCTTAACCGCACGGGGGGTGGATGAGCAGTTCTTC
- | TRBJ1-1 | TRBD1 | TRBV29-1 | CSVLPQGKNTEAFF | TGCAGCGTTCTACCACAGGGGAAAAACACTGAAGCTTTCTTT
- | TRBJ2-7 | TRBD2 | TRBV5-1 | CASSDRTSGGAKEQYF | TGCGCCAGCAGCGATAGGACTAGCGGGGGGGCTAAAGAGCAGTACTTC
- | TRBJ2-3 | - | TRBV5-1 | CASSFGDTQYF | TGCGCCAGCTCATTCGGGGATACGCAGTATTTT
- | TRBJ2-1 | TRBD1 | TRBV2 | CASSGTGNNEQFF | TGTGCCAGCAGTGGGACAGGGAACAATGAGCAGTTCTTC
- | TRBJ2-1 | - | TRBV21-1 | CASSSKRGGIDEQFF | TGTGCCAGCAGCAGCAAGCGGGGGGGCATCGATGAGCAGTTCTTC
once | TRBJ1-1 | - | TRBV27 | CASSLSRFPNTEAFF | TGTGCCAGCAGTTTGAGTAGATTTCCTAACACTGAAGCTTTCTTT
- | TRBJ1-5 | - | TRBV19 | CASRPTGQPQHF | TGTGCCAGTAGGCCGACAGGTCAGCCCCAGCATTTT